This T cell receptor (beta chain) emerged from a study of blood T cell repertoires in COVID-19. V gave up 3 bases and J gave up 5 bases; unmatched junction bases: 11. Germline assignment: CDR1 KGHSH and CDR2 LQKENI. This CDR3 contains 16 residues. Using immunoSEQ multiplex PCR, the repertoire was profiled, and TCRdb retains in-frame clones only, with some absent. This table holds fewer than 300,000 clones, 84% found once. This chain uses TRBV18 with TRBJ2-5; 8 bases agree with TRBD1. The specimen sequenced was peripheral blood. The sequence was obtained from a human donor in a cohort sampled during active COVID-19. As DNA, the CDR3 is TGTGCCAGCTCACCGAATAACATCAGGGGGCAGGAGACCCAGTACTTC. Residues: CASSPNNIRGQETQYF.